A single sample gave rise to the 19 T cell receptor beta chains below, sequenced in a study of T cell responses to AZD1222 COVID-19 vaccine. Some clones are missing from TCRdb's copy, which holds only in-frame ones; the method was immunoSEQ multiplex PCR. This repertoire shows under 150,000 clones, nearly 95% found once; its top ten account for 5% to 5.5%. The specimen comprised peripheral blood, sampled on day 0 of AZD1222 vaccination. The receptors originated from an adult in good health.

The genes are TRBV29-1 and TRBJ2-2; D tentatively fits TRBD1 or TRBD2 (6 bases each). CDR3 length equals 18 residues. V was shortened by 8 bases and J by 3 bases, with 28 bases between the two germline ends. Germline CDR1 SQVTM, CDR2 ANQGSEA. The CDR3 coding sequence is TGCAGCATTGGAATGGGGGGCGCAAAAGTAGAGGACACCGGGGAGCTGTTTTTT. It translates to CSIGMGGAKVEDTGELFF.

V and J are TRBV21-1 and TRBJ1-1; no check of the table's D call, TRBD1, against the DNA was made. TRBV21-1 is termed a pseudogene. This CDR3 is built from 18 residues. The DNA of the CDR3 is TGTGCCAGCAGCATTCAAGGGGGACAGATAGGGGTGGATACTGAAGCTTTCTTT. This sequence encodes CASSIQGGQIGVDTEAFF.

The J gene is TRBJ1-5, the V gene TRBV5-6; the D is unclear. CDR3 length: 14 residues. V shed 4 bases and J shed 2 bases, with 10 bases lying between them. Germline CDR1 SGHDT, CDR2 YYEEEE. The CDR3 nucleotides read TGTGCCAGCAGCCATTTTTACGGCAATCAGCCCCAGCATTTT. It translates to CASSHFYGNQPQHF.

The V and J genes are TRBV3-1 (or the pseudogene TRBV3-2) and TRBJ2-7; 9 bases line up with TRBD2. J gave up 5 bases and V 3 bases, and 8 bases lay outside the gene matches. Germline V gives CDR1 LGHDT, CDR2 YNNKEL (reference sequence). The CDR3 spans 15 residues. The CDR3 DNA follows: TGTGCCAGCAGCCACCCCTCTAGCGGGACTCACGAGCAGTACTTC. Translated: CASSHPSSGTHEQYF.

The rearrangement uses TRBV28 and TRBJ2-7; D possibly uses TRBD1 or TRBD2 (5 bases each). Germline V gene sequence: CDR1 MDHEN, CDR2 SYDVKM. This CDR3 comprises 12 residues. V was trimmed by 8 bases and J by 3 bases, leaving 11 bases between them. The CDR3, as DNA: TGTGCCAGCTCCCTGGGGGACTACGAGCAGTACTTC. Translating it yields CASSLGDYEQYF.

The chain links TRBV27 to TRBJ2-1; 7 nucleotides line up with TRBD2. CDR1 MNHEY and CDR2 SMNVEV come from the germline V gene (reference sequence). The CDR3 is 14 residues long. J lost 6 bases, V lost 6 bases, and 8 bases had no gene match. Here the CDR3 reads CASRTLRTSNEQFF. Here the CDR3 DNA reads TGTGCCAGCAGAACCCTCCGGACTAGCAATGAGCAGTTCTTC.

J is TRBJ2-5 and V is TRBV30, with 8 bases fitting TRBD2. The CDR3 extends over 14 amino acids. The ends lost 1 base at V and 5 bases at J; junction bases unmatched: 6. The V gene's germline CDR1 is GTSNPN and CDR2 SVGIG (reference sequence). The chain's CDR3 is CAWSASGRWETQYF. The CDR3 DNA reads TGTGCCTGGAGTGCAAGCGGGAGATGGGAGACCCAGTACTTC.

The V call is TRBV7-9, the J call TRBJ1-2; tentatively, D is TRBD1 (6 bases). Germline CDR1 reads SEHNR; CDR2 reads FQNEAQ (reference sequence). The CDR3 contains 16 residues. Trimming removed 5 bases at V and 7 bases at J, with 23 bases between. The CDR3 protein is CASSENRAPDLSGYTF. The CDR3, as DNA: TGTGCCAGCAGCGAAAACAGGGCCCCTGACTTAAGTGGCTACACCTTC.

The rearrangement uses TRBV3-1 (or the pseudogene TRBV3-2) and TRBJ1-1; the D gene is possibly TRBD1 (6 bases). The germline V gene encodes CDR1 LGHDT and CDR2 YNNKEL (reference sequence). The ends were cut back, 4 bases at V and 6 bases at J, with 18 bases in the middle. This CDR3 contains 15 residues. The CDR3 loop is CASSRHSGGEAEAFF. Here the CDR3 DNA reads TGTGCCAGCAGCCGTCACTCGGGGGGCGAAGCTGAAGCTTTCTTT.

The V call is TRBV19, the J call TRBJ1-1; D is ambiguous. This CDR3 is built from 15 residues. V was cut by 2 bases and J by 0 bases, with 10 bases left in between. Per the germline V gene, CDR1 is LNHDA and CDR2 is SQIVND (reference sequence). The CDR3 region is CASSIRRTVNTEAFF. The CDR3 DNA reads TGTGCCAGTAGTATAAGGCGGACGGTGAACACTGAAGCTTTCTTT.

This chain joins TRBV7-9 and TRBJ1-5; no firm D call. V was shortened by 1 base and J by 9 bases, with 7 bases between the two germline ends. The CDR3 contains 12 residues. Germline-derived CDR1 and CDR2 are SEHNR and FQNEAQ (reference sequence). The CDR3 bases are TGTGCCAGCAGCTTAGGGGGTCGGCCCCAGCATTTT. Translating it yields CASSLGGRPQHF.

J is TRBJ2-7 and V is TRBV7-6; a possible D gene is TRBD1 (6 bases). The CDR3 consists of 15 residues. Trimming took 3 bases from V and 4 from J, leaving 16 bases between them. Germline CDR1 is SGHVS and CDR2 is FNYEAQ. The chain's CDR3 is CASSLGPGAVYEQYF. The CDR3 coding sequence is TGTGCCAGCAGCTTGGGTCCAGGGGCCGTATACGAGCAGTACTTC.

The chain combines TRBV4-1 with TRBJ1-2; 7 nucleotides match TRBD1. J gave up 1 base and V 0 bases, and 2 bases lay outside the gene matches. The CDR3 sequence is 15 residues long. Looked up from germline, CDR1 is MGHRA and CDR2 is YSYEKL. The CDR3 reads CASSQETGSNYGYTF. CDR3 DNA: TGCGCCAGCAGCCAAGAGACAGGGAGTAACTATGGCTACACCTTC.

The chain recombines TRBV19 with TRBJ1-5; maybe TRBD1 (5 bases). The CDR3 has 14 residues. Trimming took off 4 bases at V and 6 bases at J, with 13 bases between the two ends. Germline V gene lookup returns CDR1 LNHDA and CDR2 SQIVND (reference sequence). The CDR3 nucleotides read TGTGCCAGTAGTAGTAGGGCAGGGCGTCAGCCCCAGCATTTT. Translation: CASSSRAGRQPQHF.

This clone was counted a few times. The gene calls are TRBV4-1 and TRBJ1-1; D uncertain. The CDR3 runs to 14 residues. Germline V CDR1 and CDR2: MGHRA, YSYEKL. V lost 0 bases and J lost 0, with 5 bases in between. CDR3 sequence reads: CASSQDSVNTEAFF. Here the CDR3 DNA reads TGCGCCAGCAGCCAAGATTCTGTGAACACTGAAGCTTTCTTT.

The V gene is TRBV7-3, the J gene TRBJ1-1; D may be TRBD1 (5 bases). CDR3 length: 13 residues. Germline-derived CDR1 and CDR2 are SGHTA and FQGTGA. Trimming cost V 5 bases and J 4 bases, with 11 bases left between them. CDR3 nucleotide sequence: TGTGCCAGCAGCGGAGGGGTGGGCACTGAAGCTTTCTTT. It yields the protein CASSGGVGTEAFF.

The rearrangement joins TRBV4-3 to TRBJ1-2; 10 positions match TRBD1. CDR1 and CDR2 from the germline V gene are LGHNA and YSLEER. The CDR3 is made up of 20 amino acids. After removal of 0 bases from V and 3 bases from J, the junction contained 16 bases not matched to a gene. In DNA, the CDR3 is TGCGCCAGCAGCCAAGATCTATCCGGGACAGGGGCCCCTGAGGACTATGGCTACACCTTC. Translated, it gives CASSQDLSGTGAPEDYGYTF.

The CDR3 DNA is TGTGCCAGCAGCTTATTAGGGACTAGCGGCGATACGCAGTATTTT. It codes for CASSLLGTSGDTQYF. The genes are TRBV7-2 and TRBJ2-3, with 11 bases identical to TRBD2. CDR3 length equals 15 residues. Germline V gene lookup returns CDR1 SGHTA and CDR2 FQGNSA. J gave up 6 bases and V 2 bases, and 4 bases lay outside the gene matches.

The chain couples TRBV3-1 (or the pseudogene TRBV3-2) to TRBJ2-3, with TRBD2 as a possible D gene (6 bases). The CDR3 has 16 residues. Germline loops: CDR1 LGHDT, CDR2 YNNKEL (reference sequence). Between the trimmed V and J ends, which lost 4 bases and 2 bases, there was a span of 16 bases. CDR3 coding DNA: TGTGCCAGCAGCCGCCGACTAGACACGGACACAGATACGCAGTATTTT. Encoded protein: CASSRRLDTDTDTQYF.